One and the same sample provided the 23 T cell receptor beta chains below, sequenced in a study of OX40 agonist ivuxolimab in advanced cancers. Clones were sequenced by immunoSEQ multiplex PCR, and TCRdb holds only the in-frame ones, with some missing. The data show roughly 90,000 clones, with about 87% seen just once and 0.79% held by the top ten. The input for sequencing was CD4+ or CD8+ T cells sorted from blood, taken in a trial of the OX40 agonist ivuxolimab. These receptors were obtained from an adult with an advanced solid tumor such as melanoma, head and neck, liver or kidney cancer.

The rearrangement uses TRBV28 and TRBJ1-3; D is unresolved. The length of the CDR3 is 14 residues. The V gene lost 3 bases and the J gene lost 1 base, with 7 bases spanning the gap. CDR1 and CDR2 (germline): MDHEN, SYDVKM. Here the CDR3 reads CASSFPPSGNTIYF. The CDR3 nucleotides read TGTGCCAGCAGTTTCCCCCCTTCTGGAAACACCATATATTTT.

The chain recombines TRBV10-3 with TRBJ1-2, with a possible D match to TRBD1 (6 bases). With 4 bases removed from V and 3 bases from J, the gap between germline ends came to 15 bases. Germline lookup yields CDR1 ENHRY and CDR2 SYGVKD. This CDR3 region has 15 residues. CDR3: CAISASGARDYGYTF. The CDR3 DNA reads as TGTGCCATCAGTGCTTCGGGGGCGCGGGACTATGGCTACACCTTC.

The rearrangement joins TRBV30 to TRBJ1-2; D is possibly TRBD1 (5 bases). V lost 0 bases to trimming and J lost 10 bases, with 15 bases between them. The CDR3 sequence is 13 residues long. The germline V gene has CDR1 GTSNPN and CDR2 SVGIG (reference sequence). The chain's CDR3 is CAWSVREGTVYTF. CDR3 sequence (DNA): TGTGCCTGGAGTGTACGAGAAGGGACGGTCTACACCTTC.

The chain uses TRBV7-8 and TRBJ2-1; 10 nucleotides align to TRBD2. Germline CDR1 reads SGHVS; CDR2 reads FQNEAQ. The CDR3 spans 16 residues. V shed 0 bases, J shed 4 bases, and the junction held 3 bases outside the gene matches. The CDR3 protein is CASSLAASGGYNEQFF. As DNA, the CDR3 is TGTGCCAGCAGCTTAGCCGCTAGCGGGGGTTACAATGAGCAGTTCTTC.

The rearrangement joins TRBV15 to TRBJ2-4; the D gene is possibly TRBD2 (6 bases). The CDR3 runs to 17 residues. Germline V lookup: CDR1 LNHNV, CDR2 YYDKDF (reference sequence). Trimming shortened V by 3 bases and J by 0 bases, and 15 bases separated the two germline ends. The CDR3 reads CATSSGTYWSAKNIQYF. Written as DNA, the CDR3 is TGTGCCACCAGCAGCGGGACTTACTGGTCAGCCAAAAACATTCAGTACTTC.

This chain joins TRBV7-2 and TRBJ2-1; tentative D call: TRBD2 (6 bases). CDR3 length equals 14 residues. The germline V gene has CDR1 SGHTA and CDR2 FQGNSA. V was shortened by 3 bases and J by 4 bases, with 10 bases between the two germline ends. The CDR3 reads CASSFGGTYNEQFF. The CDR3 coding sequence is TGTGCCAGCAGCTTTGGGGGGACGTACAATGAGCAGTTCTTC.

This clone has only one observation. The rearrangement uses TRBV28 and TRBJ2-7; 9 bases are shared with TRBD1. Trimming took 5 bases from V and 3 from J; bases not matched to a gene: 8. The germline gives CDR1 MDHEN, CDR2 SYDVKM. This CDR3 contains 15 residues. The CDR3 spells CASSVTRQGVYEQYF. The CDR3 bases are TGTGCCAGCAGTGTCACGAGACAGGGGGTCTACGAGCAGTACTTC.

The V gene is TRBV2, the J gene TRBJ2-7; D is undetermined. Looked up from germline, CDR1 is SNHLY and CDR2 is FYNNEI. The CDR3 consists of 14 residues. Trimming took off 2 bases at V and 4 bases at J, with 12 bases between the two ends. CDR3 sequence (DNA): TGTGCCAGCAGTGAACAGGCTATCGGATACGAGCAGTACTTC. Translated: CASSEQAIGYEQYF. The full variable domain, completed using reference TRBV2 and TRBJ2-7, is EPEVTQTPSHQVTQMGQEVILRCVPISNHLYFYWYRQILGQKVEFLVSFYNNEISEKSEIFDDQFSVERPDGSNFTLKIRSTKLEDSAMYFCASSEQAIGYEQYFGPGTRLTVT.

The V call is TRBV6-1, the J call TRBJ1-5; tentative D call: TRBD1 (6 bases). Germline CDR1 reads MNHNS; CDR2 reads SASEGT. CDR3 length: 15 amino acids. Trimming left V 11 bases short and J 1 base short, with 18 bases between. Here the CDR3 reads CAVRDGGRSNQPQHF. The CDR3 DNA sequence: TGTGCCGTTCGGGATGGGGGCCGCAGCAATCAGCCCCAGCATTTT.

The table lists this clone with a few counts. The chain couples TRBV4-3 to TRBJ1-1; the D is unclear. The CDR3 extends over 14 amino acids. The germline V gene encodes CDR1 LGHNA and CDR2 YSLEER. Trimming shortened V by 1 base and J by 5 bases, and 11 bases separated the two germline ends. Here the CDR3 DNA reads TGCGCCAGCAGCCAAGGTTCCCTGAGGACTGAAGCTTTCTTT. It yields the protein CASSQGSLRTEAFF.

The chain combines TRBV30 with TRBJ1-2; D possibly corresponds to TRBD1 (5 bases). Trimming cost V 4 bases and J 3 bases, with 12 bases left between them. CDR1 and CDR2 (germline): GTSNPN, SVGIG (reference sequence). This CDR3 comprises 13 residues. DNA for the CDR3: TGTGCCTGGAATCAGGGTTTAGACTATGGCTACACCTTC. Amino acids: CAWNQGLDYGYTF.

The chain uses TRBV29-1 and TRBJ1-1; D is perhaps TRBD1 (6 bases). The germline V gene has CDR1 SQVTM and CDR2 ANQGSEA. The CDR3 spans 14 residues. The ends were cut back, 7 bases at V and 0 bases at J, with 15 bases in the middle. CDR3 DNA: TGCAGCGCCAAAAGGACAGTTCTGAACACTGAAGCTTTCTTT. This codes for CSAKRTVLNTEAFF.

The chain is built from TRBV15 and TRBJ2-1; maybe TRBD2 (7 bases). The CDR3 length is 16 residues. The V and J ends lost 1 base and 8 bases respectively, with 18 bases between them. Per the germline V gene, CDR1 is LNHNV and CDR2 is YYDKDF (reference sequence). The CDR3 DNA reads TGTGCCACCAGCAGAGCGGGCGGGGGCTATCCCCATGAGCAGTTCTTC. It yields the protein CATSRAGGGYPHEQFF.

The rearrangement joins TRBV28 to TRBJ1-2; no clear D. Trimming cost V 7 bases and J 4 bases, with 16 bases left between them. CDR1 is MDHEN, CDR2 SYDVKM, per germline. The CDR3 is 14 amino acids. As DNA, the CDR3 is TGTGCCAGCAAGGCCTATATCAAGGGCTATGGCTACACCTTC. Protein product: CASKAYIKGYGYTF.

This chain uses TRBV30 with TRBJ1-1; 9 bases match TRBD1. The CDR3 totals 13 residues. CDR1 and CDR2 from the germline V gene are GTSNPN and SVGIG (reference sequence). With V trimmed by 4 bases and J by 4 bases, 4 bases remained unmatched. The DNA for the CDR3 is TGTGCCTGGATGACAGGGGGATCCACTGAAGCTTTCTTT. Translated: CAWMTGGSTEAFF.

The chain carries TRBV7-9 and TRBJ1-2; 8 bases agree with TRBD1. With V trimmed by 5 bases and J by 8 bases, 10 bases remained unmatched. Germline V gives CDR1 SEHNR, CDR2 FQNEAQ (reference sequence). This CDR3 is 14 amino acids long. DNA for the CDR3: TGTGCCAGCAGCCCAACACAGGGGGTTGGGGGCTACACCTTC. Its protein is CASSPTQGVGGYTF.

This chain uses TRBV7-9 with TRBJ2-1, with 12 nucleotides matching TRBD2. The CDR3 loop spans 16 amino acids. The germline gives CDR1 SEHNR, CDR2 FQNEAQ (reference sequence). Unmatched junction bases numbered 0, after V lost 1 base and J lost 2 bases. The CDR3: CASSLGTSGAYNEQFF. The CDR3 DNA follows: TGTGCCAGCAGCTTAGGGACTAGCGGGGCCTACAATGAGCAGTTCTTC.

V gene TRBV6-6 combines with J gene TRBJ2-2; 7 nucleotides align to TRBD1. This CDR3 is built from 14 residues. CDR1 and CDR2 (germline): MNHNY, SVGAGI (reference sequence). The junction had 4 bases not matched to a gene; V was cut back by 6 bases and J by 3 bases. DNA of the CDR3: TGTGCCAGCAGAGGGGGCATGGACACCGGGGAGCTGTTTTTT. Its protein is CASRGGMDTGELFF.

This CDR3 is CASSSQGAEGTDTQYF. In DNA form, the CDR3 reads TGTGCCAGCAGTTCCCAAGGGGCAGAAGGCACAGATACGCAGTATTTT. This sequence joins TRBV28 and TRBJ2-3, with D possibly TRBD1 on 5 matching bases. From germline, CDR1 is MDHEN and CDR2 SYDVKM. This CDR3 contains 16 residues. The V and J ends lost 4 bases and 1 base respectively, with 15 bases between them.

V and J are TRBV9 and TRBJ2-7; D gene unclear. Deletions cut 2 bases from V and 2 bases from J, with 14 bases between. The CDR3 is made up of 15 amino acids. Per the germline V gene, CDR1 is SGDLS and CDR2 is YYNGEE. CDR3 in DNA: TGTGCCAGCAGCGTGGCCGTATCCTACCCCTACGAGCAGTACTTC. Translation gives CASSVAVSYPYEQYF.

The chain couples TRBV19 to TRBJ2-3, with D tentatively TRBD2 (8 bases). V lost 4 bases, J lost 3 bases, and 29 bases lay in between. Germline CDR1 LNHDA, CDR2 SQIVND (reference sequence). CDR3 size: 20 residues. CDR3 nucleotides: TGTGCCAGTAGTAAGGACAGGAGACTTGACGGGGGGGCCCATACAGATACGCAGTATTTT. Its protein product is CASSKDRRLDGGAHTDTQYF.

The J gene is TRBJ1-1, the V gene TRBV5-1, with TRBD1 identical over 9 bases. CDR3 size: 15 residues. V dropped 4 bases and J dropped 4; count of bases not matched to a gene: 8. Germline V gene sequence: CDR1 SGHRS, CDR2 YFSETQ. The CDR3 sequence: CASSNQGGQGTEAFF. Here the CDR3 DNA reads TGCGCCAGCAGCAACCAAGGGGGACAGGGCACTGAAGCTTTCTTT.

The chain joins TRBV7-2 to TRBJ2-7; 7 nucleotides align to TRBD1. V gave up 4 bases and J gave up 6 bases; unmatched junction bases: 6. The CDR3 length is 13 residues. Germline lookup yields CDR1 SGHTA and CDR2 FQGNSA. This CDR3 is CASSSGQAGEQYF. Here the CDR3 DNA reads TGTGCCAGCAGCTCCGGACAGGCGGGCGAGCAGTACTTC. The entire variable domain, with the rest obtained from reference TRBV7-2 and TRBJ2-7, is as follows: GAGVSQSPSNKVTEKGKDVELRCDPISGHTALYWYRQSLGQGLEFLIYFQGNSAPDKSGLPSDRFSAERTGGSVSTLTIQRTQQEDSAVYLCASSSGQAGEQYFGPGTRLTVT.